This section outlines one T cell receptor beta chain sequence together with its context. The antigen is unknown. This entry belongs to a study of shared clonotypes between healthy human individuals. As for the study in general: A donor's plate count was three for CD4 naive and three for CD4 memory; CD8 naive had two and CD8 memory one.

The study enrolled healthy HIV-negative adults without recent acute infections or vaccinations as donors. Sequencing used immunoSEQ multiplex PCR; TCRdb keeps in-frame clones, though not all of them. The sample records about 2.4 million clones, more than 90% being singletons. Regarding the study as a whole: A reduction in generation probabilities was seen for non-shared clonotypes relative to those shared by all four donors.

Germline-derived CDR1 and CDR2 are MRHNA and SNTAGT. The CDR3 loop spans 15 amino acids. Germline trimming cut 3 bases from V and 8 bases from J; bases unmatched to any gene: 8. The specimen sequenced was naive CD4+ T cells sorted from blood. The subset is: CD45RA+ positively selected. This clonotype originated in a man aged 18 to 35 in good health. The chain has TRBV6-4 and TRBJ2-1, with TRBD2 identical over 9 bases. The CDR3 DNA reads as TGTGCCAGCAGTGATTTTAGCGGGAGATCCCATGAGCAGTTCTTC. Translation: CASSDFSGRSHEQFF.